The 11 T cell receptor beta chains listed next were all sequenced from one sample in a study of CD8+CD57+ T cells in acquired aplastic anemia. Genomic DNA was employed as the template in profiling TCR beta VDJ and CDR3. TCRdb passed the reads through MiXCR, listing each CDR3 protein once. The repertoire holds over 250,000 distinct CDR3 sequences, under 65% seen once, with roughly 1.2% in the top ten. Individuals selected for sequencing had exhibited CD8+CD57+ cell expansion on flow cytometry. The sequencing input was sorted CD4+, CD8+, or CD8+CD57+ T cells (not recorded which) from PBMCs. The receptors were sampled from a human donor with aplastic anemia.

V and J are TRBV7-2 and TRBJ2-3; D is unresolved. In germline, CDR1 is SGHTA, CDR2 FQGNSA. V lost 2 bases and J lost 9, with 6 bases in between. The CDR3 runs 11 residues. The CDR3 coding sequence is TGTGCCAGCAGCTTACAGGTAACGCAGTATTTT. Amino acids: CASSLQVTQYF. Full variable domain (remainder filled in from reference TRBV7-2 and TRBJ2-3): GAGVSQSPSNKVTEKGKDVELRCDPISGHTALYWYRQSLGQGLEFLIYFQGNSAPDKSGLPSDRFSAERTGGSVSTLTIQRTQQEDSAVYLCASSLQVTQYFGPGTRLTVL.

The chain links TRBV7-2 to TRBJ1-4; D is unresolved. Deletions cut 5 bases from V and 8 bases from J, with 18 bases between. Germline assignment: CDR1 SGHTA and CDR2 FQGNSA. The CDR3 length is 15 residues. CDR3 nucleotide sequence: TGTGCCAGCAGCCAGTCTCTCGGCTTGGGGGAAAAACTGTTTTTT. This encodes CASSQSLGLGEKLFF.

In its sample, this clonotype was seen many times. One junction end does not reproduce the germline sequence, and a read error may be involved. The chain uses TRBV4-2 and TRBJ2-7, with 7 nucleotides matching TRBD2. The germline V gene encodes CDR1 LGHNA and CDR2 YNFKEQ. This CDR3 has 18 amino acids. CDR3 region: CASSQDPQAAGSPLEQYF. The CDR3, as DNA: TGTGCCAGCAGCCAAGACCCCCAGGCAGCGGGATCCCCCCTCGAGCAGTACTTT.

The CDR3 region has the DNA TGCAGTGTCTTCCTAACCGGGCTTACGAACTATGGCTACACCTTC. Residues: CSVFLTGLTNYGYTF. The chain uses TRBV20-1 and TRBJ1-2; D call uncertain. Germline values: CDR1 DFQATT, CDR2 SNEGSKA (reference sequence). The length of the CDR3 is 15 residues. V was shortened by 7 bases and J by 2 bases, with 20 bases between the two germline ends.

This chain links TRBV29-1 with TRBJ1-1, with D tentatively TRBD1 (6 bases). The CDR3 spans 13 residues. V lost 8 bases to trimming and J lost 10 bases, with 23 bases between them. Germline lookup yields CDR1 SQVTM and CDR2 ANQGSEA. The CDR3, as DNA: TGCAGCTCAGTCAGGGGTTTAGGGTTCTTAGCTTTCTTT. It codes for CSSVRGLGFLAFF.

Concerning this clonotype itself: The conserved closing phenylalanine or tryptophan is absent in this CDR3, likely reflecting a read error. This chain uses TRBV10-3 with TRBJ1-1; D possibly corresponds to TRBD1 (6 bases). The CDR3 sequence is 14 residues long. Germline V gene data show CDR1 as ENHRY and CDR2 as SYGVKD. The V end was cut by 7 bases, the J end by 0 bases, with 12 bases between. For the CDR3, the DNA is TGTGCCATCACCAGGGGCGTCATGAACACTGAAGCTTTCCTT. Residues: CAITRGVMNTEAFL.

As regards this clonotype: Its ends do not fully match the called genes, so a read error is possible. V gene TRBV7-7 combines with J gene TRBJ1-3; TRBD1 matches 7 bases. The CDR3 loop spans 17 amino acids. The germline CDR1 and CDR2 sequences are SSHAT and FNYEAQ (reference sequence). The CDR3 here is CASSCGQVRCSGNTIYF. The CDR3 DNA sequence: TGTGCTAGCAGCTGCGGACAGGTTCGATGCTCTGGAAACACCATATATTTT.

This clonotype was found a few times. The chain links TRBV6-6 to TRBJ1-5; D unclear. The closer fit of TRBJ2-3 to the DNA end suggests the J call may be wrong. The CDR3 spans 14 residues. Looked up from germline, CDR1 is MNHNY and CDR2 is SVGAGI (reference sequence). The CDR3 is CASSYLEIGQPQYF. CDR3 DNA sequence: TGTGCCAGCAGTTACCTCGAAATCGGGCAGCCCCAGTATTTT.

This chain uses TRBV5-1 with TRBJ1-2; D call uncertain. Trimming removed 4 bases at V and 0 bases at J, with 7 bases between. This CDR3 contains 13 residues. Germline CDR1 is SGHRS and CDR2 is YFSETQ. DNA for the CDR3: TGCGCCAGCAGCATTGATTCTAACTATGGCTACACCTTC. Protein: CASSIDSNYGYTF.

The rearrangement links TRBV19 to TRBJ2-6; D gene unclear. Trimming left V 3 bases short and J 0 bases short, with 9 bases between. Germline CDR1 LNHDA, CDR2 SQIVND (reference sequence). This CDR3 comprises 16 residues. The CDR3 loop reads CASSIGPSSGANVLTF. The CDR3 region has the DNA TGTGCCAGTAGTATCGGCCCTAGCTCTGGGGCCAACGTCCTGACTTTC.

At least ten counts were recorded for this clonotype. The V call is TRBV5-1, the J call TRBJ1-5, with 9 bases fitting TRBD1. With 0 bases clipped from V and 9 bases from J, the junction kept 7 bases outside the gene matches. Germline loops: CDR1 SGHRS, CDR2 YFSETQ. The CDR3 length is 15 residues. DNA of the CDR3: TGCGCCAGCAGCTTGGGAGGACAGGGGCGCGGGCCCCAGCATTTT. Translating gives CASSLGGQGRGPQHF.